This note documents a single T cell receptor beta chain sequence. Its target antigen remains unknown. One base away there is no much larger clone; base qualities are not given. This record comes from a study of T cell responses to AZD1222 COVID-19 vaccine (dated by TCRdb to the early 2020s). About the study as a whole: AZD1222 recipients given second doses at about 4 weeks or at about 12 weeks were pooled, since spike-specific TCR depth and breadth were not found to differ between the two schedules. Trial participants were enrolled into age subgroups of 18-55, 56-69 and 70-plus years, which contained around 150, 28 and 57 TCR-sequenced participants, respectively. A total of over 230 trial participants underwent TCR sequencing, of whom 207 received two doses of AZD1222 and 26 received two doses of the MenACWY control vaccine. What the research found in general, with its limitations: The 56-69-year group was small, and its depth increase did not reach significance, likely because of low power. After two AZD1222 doses, both the breadth and the depth of spike-specific TCRs were significantly higher than at day 0 and than in MenACWY recipients. Participants were mostly white British, with more females than males. The authors suggested clonal diversity may have been underestimated. Only a handful of AZD1222 recipients were SARS-CoV-2 seropositive at baseline, limiting conclusions about previously exposed vaccinees. Because no samples from the day 14 peak response were available, repertoires could be characterized only after the peak T cell response. The vaccine-associated CD4 TCRs covered the entire spike protein, and the dominant responses fell in regions 160-218 and 743-854. Reportedly, close to half of the unique spike-specific TCRs recognized epitopes lying outside the regions that are mutated in the B.1.351 and B.1.1.7 variants.

The CDR3 numbers 13 residues from cysteine through phenylalanine. Of all the DNA, just the CDR3 is kept, 39 bases in frame from base 1. Based on the germline V gene, the CDR1 and CDR2 sequences are SGDLS and YYNGEE. Between the V and J ends, shortened by 0 bases and 4 bases respectively, the junction contains 5 bases. The time point label corresponds to: baseline before first vaccination. Vaccinee samples were obtained from the UK trials COV001 and COV002, which included a single-blind randomized controlled phase 2/3 trial of AZD1222 (ChAdOx1 nCoV-19) in healthy adults. Trial participant PBMC samples were collected at day 0 and day 28 after the second dose for TCRbeta chain sequencing. The CDR3 regions of human TCRbeta chains were analyzed by immunosequencing. From the authors' description of their analysis: TCRs in the repertoires were compared against a reference library of SARS-CoV-2-specific TCRs that had been generated with the MIRA antigen-specificity platform. Breadth meant the fraction of unique TCRs that were SARS-CoV-2-associated, whereas depth meant the fraction of total T cells that were SARS-CoV-2-associated. Using the MIRA data, each spike-specific TCR was assigned both to the spike region to which the TCR was reactive and to a CD4 or CD8 class. Log10-transformed breadth and depth values were compared by one-way ANOVA with Sidak's multiple comparisons tests. Drawn from immuneACCESS, this table holds only the in-frame rearrangements with V and J called that TCRdb kept. Clones are partly lost; checked studies trace under half to an unresolved V gene and leave the rest unexplained. V, J and clone size are those of that table, while D and trimming were read from the DNA. The sample has under 200,000 clones on record, less than 95% of them singletons. Approximately 0.64% of the sample goes to the ten largest clones.

The receptor was isolated from an adult in good health. The rearranged segments are TRBV9 and TRBJ1-3; the D gene cannot be named for sure. Source: peripheral blood, taken on day 0 of AZD1222 vaccination. The DNA sequence reads TGTGCCAGCAGCGTAGGGTGGGGAAACACCATATATTTT. The encoded protein is CASSVGWGNTIYF.